This TCR beta chain was captured by sequencing in a study of CXCR3-negative and CXCR3-positive naive CD8 T cells. Study-level findings and limits: Naive subsets were similarly diverse, while memory CD8+ repertoires were much less diverse. TRBV-TRBJ usage was alike in naive CXCR3-negative and CXCR3-positive cells but differed in memory cells. Surface CD5 matched across naive subsets, and TRB CDR3 properties served to infer TCR strength.

As concerns this clonotype: Its antigen is not identified.

CDR3 length equals 12 residues. Germline CDR1 SQVTM, CDR2 ANQGSEA. Via 5' RACE with UMI labels, TRB cDNA libraries were prepared. TCRdb reprocessed the 5' RACE reads; each CDR3 protein has one entry and no DNA is given. The listing contains tens of thousands of distinct CDR3 sequences. Sequencing was carried out using memory CD8+ T cells from blood. V usage is TRBV29-1 and J usage is TRBJ1-5. This clonotype was sampled from a human donor in good health. Some clones in this sample may be carry-over from other donors' samples. CDR3 loop: CSVEDGEQSQHF.